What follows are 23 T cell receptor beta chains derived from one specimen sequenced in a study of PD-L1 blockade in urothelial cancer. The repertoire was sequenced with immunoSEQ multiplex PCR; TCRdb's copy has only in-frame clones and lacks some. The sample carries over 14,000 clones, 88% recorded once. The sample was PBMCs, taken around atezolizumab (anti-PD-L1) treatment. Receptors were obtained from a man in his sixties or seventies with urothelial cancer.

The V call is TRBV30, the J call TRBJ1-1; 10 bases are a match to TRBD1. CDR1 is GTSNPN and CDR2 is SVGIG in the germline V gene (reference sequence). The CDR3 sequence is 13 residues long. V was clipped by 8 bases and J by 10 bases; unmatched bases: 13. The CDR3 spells CAGRQGAARSAFF. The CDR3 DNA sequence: TGTGCCGGCCGACAGGGGGCGGCCCGGTCAGCTTTCTTT.

The CDR3 DNA follows: TGCGCCAGCAGCCACCGAGACAGTACAAACTACAATGAGCAGTTCTTC. Its protein is CASSHRDSTNYNEQFF. The rearrangement links TRBV4-1 to TRBJ2-1; TRBD1 might be the D (5 bases). Trimming removed 3 bases at V and 3 bases at J, with 15 bases between. This CDR3 is built from 16 residues. CDR1 MGHRA and CDR2 YSYEKL come from the germline V gene.

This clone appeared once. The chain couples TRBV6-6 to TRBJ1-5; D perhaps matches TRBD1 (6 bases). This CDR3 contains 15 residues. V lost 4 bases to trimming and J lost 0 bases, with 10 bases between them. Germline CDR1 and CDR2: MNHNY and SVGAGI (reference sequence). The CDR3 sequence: CASSSQGPSNQPQHF. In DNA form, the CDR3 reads TGTGCCAGCAGTTCACAGGGCCCTAGCAATCAGCCCCAGCATTTT.

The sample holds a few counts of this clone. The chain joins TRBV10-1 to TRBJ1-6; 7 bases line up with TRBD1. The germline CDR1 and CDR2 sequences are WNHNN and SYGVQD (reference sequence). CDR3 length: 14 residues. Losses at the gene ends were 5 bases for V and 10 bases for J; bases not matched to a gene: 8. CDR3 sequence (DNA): TGCGCCAGCAGTACCGGGACAGCGGGCTCACCCCTCCACTTT. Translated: CASSTGTAGSPLHF.

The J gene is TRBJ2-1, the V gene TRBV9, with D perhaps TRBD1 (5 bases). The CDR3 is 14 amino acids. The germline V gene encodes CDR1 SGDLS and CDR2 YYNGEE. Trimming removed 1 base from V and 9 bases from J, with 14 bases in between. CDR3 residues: CASSVIGQGGEQFF. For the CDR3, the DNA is TGTGCCAGCAGCGTAATCGGGCAGGGCGGTGAGCAGTTCTTC.

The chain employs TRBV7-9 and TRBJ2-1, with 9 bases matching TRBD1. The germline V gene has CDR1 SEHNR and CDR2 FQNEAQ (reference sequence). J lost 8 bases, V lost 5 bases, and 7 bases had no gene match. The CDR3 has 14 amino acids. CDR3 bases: TGTGCCAGCAGCCGCCGGGACAGGGTTGATGAGCAGTTCTTC. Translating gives CASSRRDRVDEQFF.

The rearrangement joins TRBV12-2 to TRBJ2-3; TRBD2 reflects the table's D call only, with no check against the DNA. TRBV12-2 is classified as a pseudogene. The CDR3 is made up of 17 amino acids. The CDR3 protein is CASRLVTKRGGSDTQYF. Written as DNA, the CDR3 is TGTGCAAGTCGCTTAGTGACTAAGCGGGGGGGCTCAGATACGCAGTATTTT.

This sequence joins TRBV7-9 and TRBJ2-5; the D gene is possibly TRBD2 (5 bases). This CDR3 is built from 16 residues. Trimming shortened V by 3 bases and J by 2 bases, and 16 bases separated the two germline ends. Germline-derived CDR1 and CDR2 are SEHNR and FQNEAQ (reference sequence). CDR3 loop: CASSLMGERLQETQYF. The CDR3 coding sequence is TGTGCCAGCAGCTTGATGGGCGAGCGGCTTCAAGAGACCCAGTACTTC.

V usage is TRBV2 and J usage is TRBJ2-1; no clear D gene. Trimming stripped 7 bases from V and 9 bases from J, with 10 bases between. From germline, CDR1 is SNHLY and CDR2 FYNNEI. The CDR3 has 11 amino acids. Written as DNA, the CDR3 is TGTGCCAGCACAGACTTAAGTGAGCAGTTCTTC. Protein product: CASTDLSEQFF.

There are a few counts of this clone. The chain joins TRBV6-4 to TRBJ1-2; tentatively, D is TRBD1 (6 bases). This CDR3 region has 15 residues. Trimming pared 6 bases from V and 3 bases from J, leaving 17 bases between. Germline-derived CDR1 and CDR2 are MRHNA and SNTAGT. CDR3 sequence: CASSPGTPRYYGYTF. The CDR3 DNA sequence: TGTGCCAGCAGCCCCGGGACACCTCGATACTATGGCTACACCTTC.

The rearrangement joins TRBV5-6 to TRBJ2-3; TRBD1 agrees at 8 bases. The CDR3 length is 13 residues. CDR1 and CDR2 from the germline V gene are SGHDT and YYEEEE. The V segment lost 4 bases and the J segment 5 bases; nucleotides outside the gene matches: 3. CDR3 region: CASSLTGEDTQYF. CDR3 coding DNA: TGTGCCAGCAGCCTGACAGGGGAAGATACGCAGTATTTT.

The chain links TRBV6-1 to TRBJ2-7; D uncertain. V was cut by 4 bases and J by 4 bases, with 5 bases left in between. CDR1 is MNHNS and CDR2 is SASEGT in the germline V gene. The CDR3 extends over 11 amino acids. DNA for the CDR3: TGTGCCAGCAGTGCTTTATACGAGCAGTACTTC. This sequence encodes CASSALYEQYF.

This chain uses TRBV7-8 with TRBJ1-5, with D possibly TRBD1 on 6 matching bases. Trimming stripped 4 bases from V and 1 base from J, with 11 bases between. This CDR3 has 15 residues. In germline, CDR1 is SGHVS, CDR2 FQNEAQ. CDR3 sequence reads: CASSSRGGSNQPQHF. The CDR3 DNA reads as TGTGCCAGCAGCTCCAGGGGCGGGAGCAATCAGCCCCAGCATTTT. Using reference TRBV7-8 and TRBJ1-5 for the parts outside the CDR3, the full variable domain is GAGVSQSPRYKVAKRGQDVALRCDPISGHVSLFWYQQALGQGPEFLTYFQNEAQLDKSGLPSDRFFAERPEGSVSTLKIQRTQQEDSAVYLCASSSRGGSNQPQHFGDGTRLSIL.

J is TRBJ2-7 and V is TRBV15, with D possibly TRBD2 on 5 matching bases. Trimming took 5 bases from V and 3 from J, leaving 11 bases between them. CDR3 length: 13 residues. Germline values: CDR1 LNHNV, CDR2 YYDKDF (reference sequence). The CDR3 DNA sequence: TGTGCCACCAGCGGAGGACGGGACTACGAGCAGTACTTC. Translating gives CATSGGRDYEQYF.

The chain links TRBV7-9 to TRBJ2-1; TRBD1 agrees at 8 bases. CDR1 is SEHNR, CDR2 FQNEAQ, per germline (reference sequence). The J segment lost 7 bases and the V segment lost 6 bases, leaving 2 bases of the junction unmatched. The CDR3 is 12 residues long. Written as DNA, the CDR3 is TGTGCCAGCAGTCGGACAGGGAATGAGCAGTTCTTC. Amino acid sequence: CASSRTGNEQFF.

In DNA, the CDR3 is TGTGCCATCAGAGGGACAGGGGGCCCGACCTACGAGCAGTACTTC. Its translation: CAIRGTGGPTYEQYF. The rearrangement joins TRBV10-3 to TRBJ2-7; 12 bases match TRBD1. V trimming: 6 bases; J trimming: 2 bases; junction bases outside the gene matches: 5. Germline V gives CDR1 ENHRY, CDR2 SYGVKD. The CDR3 spans 15 residues.

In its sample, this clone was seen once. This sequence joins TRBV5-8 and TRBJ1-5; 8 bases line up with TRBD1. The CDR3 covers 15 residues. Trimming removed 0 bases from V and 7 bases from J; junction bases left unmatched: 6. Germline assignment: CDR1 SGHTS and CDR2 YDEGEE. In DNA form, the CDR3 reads TGTGCCAGCAGCTTGGTGGCAGGGGGCTGGCAGCCCCAGCATTTT. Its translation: CASSLVAGGWQPQHF.

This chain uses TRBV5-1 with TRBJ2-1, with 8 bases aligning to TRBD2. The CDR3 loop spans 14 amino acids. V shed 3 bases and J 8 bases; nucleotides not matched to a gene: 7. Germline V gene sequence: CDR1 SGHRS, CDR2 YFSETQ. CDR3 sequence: CASSSGGAGDEQFF. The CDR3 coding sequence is TGCGCCAGCAGCTCCGGGGGGGCGGGGGATGAGCAGTTCTTC.

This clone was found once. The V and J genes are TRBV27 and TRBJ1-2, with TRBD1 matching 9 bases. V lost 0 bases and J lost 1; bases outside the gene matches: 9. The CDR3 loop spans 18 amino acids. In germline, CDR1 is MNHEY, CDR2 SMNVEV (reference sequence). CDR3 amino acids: CASSLSGQGNEINYGYTF. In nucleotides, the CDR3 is TGTGCCAGCAGTTTATCGGGACAGGGTAACGAGATTAACTATGGCTACACCTTC.

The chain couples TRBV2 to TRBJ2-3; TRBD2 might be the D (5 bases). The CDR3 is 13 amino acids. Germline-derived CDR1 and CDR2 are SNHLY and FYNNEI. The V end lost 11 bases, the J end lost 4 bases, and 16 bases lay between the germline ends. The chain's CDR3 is CAAEEEVSDTQYF. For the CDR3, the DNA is TGTGCCGCCGAGGAGGAGGTTTCAGATACGCAGTATTTT.

The CDR3 spells CASSGAGYGYTF. CDR3 in DNA: TGTGCCAGTAGTGGAGCGGGCTATGGCTACACCTTC. The chain combines TRBV19 with TRBJ1-2; no clear D. The germline V gene encodes CDR1 LNHDA and CDR2 SQIVND (reference sequence). V was clipped by 5 bases and J by 4 bases, with 8 bases between them. The CDR3 is 12 residues long.

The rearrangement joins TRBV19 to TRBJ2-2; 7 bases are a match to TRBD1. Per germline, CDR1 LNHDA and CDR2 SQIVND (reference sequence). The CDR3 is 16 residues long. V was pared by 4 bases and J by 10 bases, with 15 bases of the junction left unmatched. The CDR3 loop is CASSTPQGVGSEELFF. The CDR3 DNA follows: TGTGCCAGTAGTACTCCCCAGGGGGTAGGCTCCGAGGAGCTGTTTTTT.

The CDR3 loop is CASSSRGAATNEKLFF. CDR3 nucleotides: TGTGCCAGCAGTTCACGGGGGGCTGCAACTAATGAAAAACTGTTTTTT. This chain links TRBV28 with TRBJ1-4; D is perhaps TRBD1 (6 bases). The germline gives CDR1 MDHEN, CDR2 SYDVKM. CDR3 length: 16 residues. V was trimmed by 4 bases and J by 0 bases, leaving 12 bases between them.